This is a list of T cell receptor beta chains from one sample in a study of CD8+CD57+ T cells in acquired aplastic anemia. Using its own MiXCR run on the reads, TCRdb lists one record per CDR3 protein. The sample shows fewer than 150,000 distinct CDR3 sequences, around 46% of them seen only once. Sequencing used sorted CD4+, CD8+, or CD8+CD57+ T cells (not recorded which) from PBMCs. The receptors stem from a human donor in good health, serving as a control. Both conserved end residues are part of each CDR3. Each record gives: D gene, J gene, V gene, clone size, CDR3 protein. The D gene is left open where the match is weak. A row's size may be missing; if present it is once, few, many or a size class.

.	TRBJ1-4	TRBV11-3	many	CASRRDNGDEKLFF
.	TRBJ2-7	TRBV24-1	.	CATSDWKTNYEQYF
TRBD2	TRBJ2-7	TRBV2	few	CASTGRQGGEQYF
TRBD1	TRBJ1-2	TRBV7-2	.	CASVNRQGEYGYTF
TRBD1	TRBJ2-7	TRBV6-2/TRBV6-3	.	CASSLGQESEQYF
TRBD2	TRBJ2-4	TRBV7-9	many	CASSSGLAGGKNIQYF
.	TRBJ2-1	TRBV24-1	.	CATSDLRLTVQFF
.	TRBJ1-2	TRBV7-2	.	CASSKGGGYTF
TRBD1	TRBJ1-5	TRBV20-1	.	CSARAGQGAGQPQHF
TRBD1	TRBJ1-6	TRBV29-1	.	CSVGTGGNSPLHF
.	TRBJ1-1	TRBV24-1	.	CATSDTENTEAFF
.	TRBJ2-3	TRBV6-2/TRBV6-3	many	CASSHDTNTGNTDTQYF
TRBD2	TRBJ2-7	TRBV5-1	many	CASSSSGFYEQYF
.	TRBJ1-1	TRBV11-2	few	CASSSTGTSSGTEAFF
.	TRBJ2-3	TRBV7-2	.	CGSSFGADTRYF
TRBD1	TRBJ2-7	TRBV30	many	CAWSVFRGQFGEQYF
.	TRBJ2-4	TRBV2	.	CASSQSGAKNIQYF
.	TRBJ2-1	TRBV11-2	.	CASSSSVNEQFF
TRBD1	TRBJ1-4	TRBV20-1	many	CSARGTGGASGEKLFF
TRBD2	TRBJ2-3	TRBV11-2	once	CASRLGAGGADTQYF
.	TRBJ1-2	TRBV19	few	CASKDRANYGYTF
.	TRBJ1-3	TRBV7-9	once	CASALGGSSGNTIYF
.	TRBJ2-3	TRBV7-2	many	CASSLELVGTDTQYF
TRBD2	TRBJ2-7	TRBV10-1	.	CASSERLAAYEQYF
.	TRBJ1-6	TRBV5-4	many	CASSSVRGVADKDSPLHF
.	TRBJ1-1	TRBV5-4	many	CASSVVGINTEAFF
.	TRBJ1-2	TRBV30	many	CAWALPWGDGYTF
.	TRBJ2-2	TRBV10-3	many	CAISEGALRNTGELFF
TRBD1	TRBJ1-2	TRBV5-1	.	CASSLVGTDNCGYTF
TRBD1	TRBJ2-1	TRBV6-1	many	CASSQNRGHEQFF
TRBD1	TRBJ1-4	TRBV10-3	.	CASSLTGNEKLFF
.	TRBJ2-2	TRBV15	.	CATSRETPLGTGELFF
.	TRBJ1-1	TRBV7-8	many	CASSLQELNTEAFF
.	TRBJ2-7	TRBV7-9	once	CASSYQGEQYF
.	TRBJ2-3	TRBV11-1	.	CASSSLTYSTDTQYF
.	TRBJ1-6	TRBV2	few	CASSGSGRNSPLHF
.	TRBJ2-7	TRBV20-1	once	CSARRTESSYEQYF
TRBD1	TRBJ2-3	TRBV11-1	few	CASSRQGSDTDTQYF
.	TRBJ1-3	TRBV2	few	CASSDEQGSGNTIYF
.	TRBJ1-1	TRBV20-1	.	CGASITGSGVAFF
.	TRBJ1-1	TRBV25-1	.	CASSEVGEAFF
.	TRBJ1-2	TRBV10-2	.	CASSETGQVYGYTF
.	TRBJ2-2	TRBV27	.	CASRLANTGELFF
.	TRBJ1-6	TRBV5-6	many	CASSLGGGGGPLHF
.	TRBJ1-2	TRBV2	.	CASSEGGPGGYTF
.	TRBJ2-3	TRBV15	.	CATSRNPRSADTQYF
TRBD2	TRBJ2-7	TRBV29-1	.	CSARTGGSYEQYF
.	TRBJ1-5	TRBV10-3	many	CAISEKGAGGNQPQHF
.	TRBJ1-2	TRBV5-1	once	CASSLGGEGGPYGYTF
.	TRBJ2-1	TRBV12-3/TRBV12-4	.	CASSRRFEQFF
TRBD1	TRBJ1-6	TRBV10-3	.	CAIGQGDSPLHF
.	TRBJ2-7	TRBV29-1	.	CSVVPVAGVGEQYF
TRBD1	TRBJ1-6	TRBV7-9	few	CASSAGQGGLSPLHF
TRBD2	TRBJ2-7	TRBV20-1	many	CSARDGLAGGSYEQYF
TRBD1	TRBJ1-4	TRBV10-3	.	CAISGGQNNEKLFF
.	TRBJ2-5	TRBV5-1	.	CASLMDTSTETQYF
.	TRBJ2-3	TRBV7-2	many	CASSLGLYTDTQYF
TRBD1	TRBJ1-6	TRBV11-2	.	CASSLFEGTGDAPLHF
TRBD1	TRBJ1-2	TRBV19	once	CATSDREKNGYTF